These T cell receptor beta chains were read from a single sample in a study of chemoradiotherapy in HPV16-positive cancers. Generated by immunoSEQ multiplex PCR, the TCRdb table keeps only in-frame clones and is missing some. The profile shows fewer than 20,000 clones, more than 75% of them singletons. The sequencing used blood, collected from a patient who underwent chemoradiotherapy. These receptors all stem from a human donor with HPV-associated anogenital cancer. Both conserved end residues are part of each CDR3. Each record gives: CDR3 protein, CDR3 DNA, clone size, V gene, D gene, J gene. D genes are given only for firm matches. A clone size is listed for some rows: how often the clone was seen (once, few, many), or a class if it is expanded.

CASSQESSGGPPDTQYF TGTGCCAGCAGCCAAGAGTCCAGCGGGGGGCCCCCAGATACGCAGTATTTT - TRBV4-2 TRBD2 TRBJ2-3
CASDRSFNTEAFF TGTGCCTCAGACAGATCCTTTAACACTGAAGCTTTCTTT - TRBV2 - TRBJ1-1
CASSWTGPSYEQYF TGTGCCAGCAGCTGGACAGGGCCTTCCTACGAGCAGTACTTC once TRBV5-6 TRBD1 TRBJ2-7
CASSPGHIRSSYNEQFF TGTGCCAGTAGTCCGGGCCATATAAGGAGCTCCTACAATGAGCAGTTCTTC - TRBV19 - TRBJ2-1
CASSQDPGYTF TGCGCCAGCAGCCAAGATCCTGGCTACACCTTC - TRBV4-3 - TRBJ1-2
CASSVRGSLTYF TGTGCCAGCAGTGTTAGGGGTTCTTTGACGTATTTT - TRBV2 - TRBJ2-3
CASSLQSSYQETQYF TGCGCCAGCAGCCTGCAATCGTCGTACCAAGAGACCCAGTACTTC - TRBV5-1 - TRBJ2-5
CASSHEAEISTDTQYF TGTGCCAGCAGTCACGAGGCCGAAATAAGCACAGATACGCAGTATTTT - TRBV14 - TRBJ2-3
CASSSQGDQPQHF TGTGCCAGTAGTTCCCAAGGGGATCAGCCCCAGCATTTT - TRBV19 - TRBJ1-5
CASSLGGRGNSPLHF TGTGCCAGCAGCTTAGGTGGCCGAGGAAATTCACCCCTCCACTTT - TRBV7-9 - TRBJ1-6
CASSLEQGGEKLFF TGTGCCAGCAGCTTAGAACAGGGTGGCGAAAAACTGTTTTTT - TRBV7-8 - TRBJ1-4
CASSVDSSGLFSGNTIYF TGTGCCAGCAGCGTAGACTCGAGTGGACTGTTTTCTGGAAACACCATATATTTT - TRBV9 - TRBJ1-3
CAFSTGGSYNEQFF TGTGCCTTCTCGACAGGGGGCTCCTACAATGAGCAGTTCTTC - TRBV30 TRBD1 TRBJ2-1
CASRFDRGSRNEQYF TGTGCCAGCAGGTTCGACAGGGGGTCCCGGAACGAGCAGTACTTC - TRBV2 TRBD1 TRBJ2-7
CASSLAARTEETQYF TGCGCCAGCAGCTTGGCCGCCAGAACCGAAGAGACCCAGTACTTC - TRBV5-1 - TRBJ2-5
CASSLATGDRDNSPLHF TGCGCCAGCAGCTTGGCAACCGGGGACAGGGACAATTCACCCCTCCACTTT - TRBV5-1 TRBD1 TRBJ1-6
CASSDSGPYNEQFF TGTGCCAGCAGTGATAGCGGACCCTACAATGAGCAGTTCTTC - TRBV2 - TRBJ2-1
CASSQQGEGTEAFF TGCGCCAGCAGCCAACAGGGGGAAGGTACTGAAGCTTTCTTT - TRBV5-1 TRBD1 TRBJ1-1
CASSGGGYVSEQFF TGTGCCAGCAGCGGGGGAGGGTACGTTAGCGAGCAGTTCTTC - TRBV28 TRBD2 TRBJ2-1
CAISFSDRAYNSPLHF TGTGCCATCAGTTTTTCGGACAGGGCCTATAATTCACCCCTCCACTTT - TRBV10-3 TRBD1 TRBJ1-6
CASSLASGRGTQYF TGTGCCAGCAGTTTAGCTAGCGGGCGTGGGACGCAGTATTTT - TRBV28 TRBD2 TRBJ2-3
CASSLWDDYGYTF TGTGCCAGCAGTTTGTGGGACGACTATGGCTACACCTTC - TRBV28 - TRBJ1-2
CASSIYSEAFF TGTGCCAGTAGTATTTATAGCGAAGCTTTCTTT - TRBV19 - TRBJ1-1
CASSPLTEQETQYF TGCGCCAGCAGCCCACTGACGGAACAAGAGACCCAGTACTTC - TRBV5-1 - TRBJ2-5
CASSLYEGLGETQYF TGCGCCAGCAGTTTGTACGAGGGGTTGGGAGAGACCCAGTACTTC - TRBV5-1 - TRBJ2-5
CASRTGQPSYNSPLHF TGTGCCAGTAGGACTGGACAGCCCTCCTATAATTCACCCCTCCACTTT - TRBV19 - TRBJ1-6
CASSPPQGRSPLHF TGTGCCAGCAGTCCGCCACAGGGGCGGTCACCCCTCCACTTT - TRBV27 TRBD1 TRBJ1-6
CASSPAGFANTGELFF TGTGCCAGCTCCCCGGCAGGGTTCGCGAACACCGGGGAGCTGTTTTTT - TRBV9 - TRBJ2-2
CASSSQGGHGGYTF TGTGCCAGCAGTTCTCAGGGTGGGCATGGTGGCTACACCTTC - TRBV6-5 - TRBJ1-2
CSVGMGTGGGYTF TGCAGCGTTGGGATGGGCACAGGGGGCGGCTACACCTTC - TRBV29-1 TRBD1 TRBJ1-2
CASSRDRGPFVLFF TGCGCCAGCAGTCGGGACAGGGGGCCTTTCGTACTGTTTTTT - TRBV4-1 TRBD1 TRBJ1-4
CASSLTSLYYNEQFF TGTGCCAGCAGCTTAACAAGTCTCTACTACAATGAGCAGTTCTTC - TRBV7-3 - TRBJ2-1